What follows describes a single TCR beta chain. Its antigen is as yet unknown. J was trimmed by 3 bases and V by 1 base; bases with no gene match: 4. Germline V gene lookup returns CDR1 LNHNV and CDR2 YYDKDF (reference sequence). CDR3 length: 15 residues. The entry originates in a study of cytomegalovirus exposure and HLA in healthy donors. Study-level points and caveats: Confirmation was obtained in vitro that a few CMV-associated chains are specific for CMV antigens.

Profiling relied on immunoSEQ multiplex PCR, and the TCRdb table lists in-frame clones only, not all of them. This sample has about 260,000 clones, with less than 95% found just once. Sequencing input: PBMCs. The rearrangement uses TRBV15 and TRBJ2-3, with TRBD2 matching 7 bases. This TCR came from a woman in her twenties or thirties in good health and CMV-seronegative. CDR3 bases: TGTGCCACCAGCAGAGTGACTAGCTGGACAGATACGCAGTATTTT. Translation: CATSRVTSWTDTQYF.